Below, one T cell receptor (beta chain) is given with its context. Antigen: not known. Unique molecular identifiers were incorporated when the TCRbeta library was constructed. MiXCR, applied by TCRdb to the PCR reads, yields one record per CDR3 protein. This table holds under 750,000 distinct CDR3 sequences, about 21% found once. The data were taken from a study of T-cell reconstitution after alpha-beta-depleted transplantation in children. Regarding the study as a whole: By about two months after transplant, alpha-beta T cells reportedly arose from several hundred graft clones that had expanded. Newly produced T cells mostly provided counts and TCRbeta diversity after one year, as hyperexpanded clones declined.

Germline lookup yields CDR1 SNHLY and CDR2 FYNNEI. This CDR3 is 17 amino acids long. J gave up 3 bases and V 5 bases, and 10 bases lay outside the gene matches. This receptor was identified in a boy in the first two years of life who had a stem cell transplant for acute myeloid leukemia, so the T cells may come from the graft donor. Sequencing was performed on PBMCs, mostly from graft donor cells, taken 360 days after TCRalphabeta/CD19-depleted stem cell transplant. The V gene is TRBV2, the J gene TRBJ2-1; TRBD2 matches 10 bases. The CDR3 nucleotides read TGTGCCAGCAGTCCCGGGGCTAGCGGGGGCCGCTACAATGAGCAGTTCTTC. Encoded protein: CASSPGASGGRYNEQFF.